This TCR beta chain was obtained from a study of cytomegalovirus exposure and HLA in healthy donors. As concerns this clone: Its specificity is not known.

PCR involved 60 Vbeta and 13 Jbeta primers. Libraries were prepared by immunoSEQ multiplex PCR; TCRdb keeps only in-frame clonotypes and omits some of them. Of around 110,000 clones detected, around 64% appear once; the ten largest clones hold 2.2%. CDR3 length: 16 amino acids. The germline gives CDR1 MNHNY, CDR2 SVGAGI (reference sequence). The ends lost 4 bases at V and 6 bases at J; junction bases unmatched: 12. Study findings and constraints: In a later analysis, compared with equally common non-associated chains, HLA-associated beta chains were more expanded. About 87% or about 30% of the time was how often most TCR beta V segments were productive, according to an earlier analysis.

J is TRBJ1-1 and V is TRBV6-6; 9 bases fit TRBD1. This receptor was obtained from a woman aged 25 to 45 in good health and CMV-seronegative. Specimen: PBMCs. The CDR3 nucleotides are TGTGCCAGCAGTTCTCCCGGGACAGGGTCCGTATCTGAAGCTTTCTTT. Translating it yields CASSSPGTGSVSEAFF.